This record concerns one T cell receptor beta chain sequence. What it recognizes is unknown. This specimen comes from a study of CD8 T cells in Susac syndrome. The study's findings and limits: The study conceded that its TCR sequencing and HLA analysis involved relatively few individuals.

A quantity of about 0.5 to 1 ug RNA underwent reverse transcription using random hexamers. Amplification of TCR beta CDR3 spanned 54 Vbeta and 13 Jbeta via immunoSEQ multiplex PCR. Each CDR3 protein gets one entry after TCRdb re-called the immunoSEQ multiplex PCR reads with MiXCR. The profile covers some 260,000 distinct CDR3 sequences, with 70% to 90% appearing a single time and about 0.11% taken by the ten largest. Germline trimming cut 8 bases from V and 1 base from J; bases unmatched to any gene: 11. Germline lookup yields CDR1 LNHDA and CDR2 SQIVND (reference sequence). The CDR3 extends over 16 amino acids.

The chain uses TRBV19 and TRBJ1-3, with TRBD1 identical over 7 bases. Sequenced input: CD8+ T cells from PBMCs. This clonotype was sampled from a human donor with multiple sclerosis. This CDR3 reads CASSGTVVTSGNTIYF. The CDR3 DNA is TGTGCCAGTTCCGGGACAGTCGTAACTTCTGGAAACACCATATATTTT. The whole variable domain, filled in from reference TRBV19 and TRBJ1-3, reads DGGITQSPKYLFRKEGQNVTLSCEQNLNHDAMYWYRQDPGQGLRLIYYSQIVNDFQKGDIAEGYSVSREKKESFPLTVTSAQKNPTAFYLCASSGTVVTSGNTIYFGEGSWLTVV.